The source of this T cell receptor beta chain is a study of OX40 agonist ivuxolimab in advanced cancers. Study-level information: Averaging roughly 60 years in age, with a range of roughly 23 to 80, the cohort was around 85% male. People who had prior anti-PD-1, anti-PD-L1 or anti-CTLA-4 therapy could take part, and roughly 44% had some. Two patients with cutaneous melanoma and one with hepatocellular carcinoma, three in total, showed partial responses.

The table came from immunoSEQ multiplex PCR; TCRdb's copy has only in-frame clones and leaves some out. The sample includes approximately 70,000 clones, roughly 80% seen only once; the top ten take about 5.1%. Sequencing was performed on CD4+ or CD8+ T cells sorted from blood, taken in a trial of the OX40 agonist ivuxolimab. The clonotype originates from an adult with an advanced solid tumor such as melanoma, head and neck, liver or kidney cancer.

DNA of the CDR3: TGTGCCAGCAGCTCCCGACTAGGTAAGGTTGAGCAGTTCTTC. It is translated as CASSSRLGKVEQFF. The V gene is TRBV11-2, the J gene TRBJ2-1, with D tentatively TRBD2 (6 bases). The CDR3 loop spans 14 amino acids. CDR1 and CDR2 (germline): SGHAT, FQNNGV. The V end lost 4 bases, the J end lost 9 bases, and 16 bases lay between the germline ends.